The 19 T cell receptor beta chains below all came from one sample that was sequenced in a study of siplizumab effects on memory and regulatory T cells. As described, mixed lymphocyte reaction cells underwent coculture at 37°C for a duration of more than five days. TCRdb keeps only in-frame clones here, not all; method: immunoSEQ multiplex PCR. In the table there are roughly 10,000 clones, roughly 45% of which are singletons. Antigens of these TCRs are unknown. The sample was CFSE-low (dividing) CD8+ T cells sorted from an allogeneic mixed lymphocyte reaction. The origin of the receptors is a human donor in good health; the cells came from an allogeneic mixed lymphocyte reaction.

This chain links TRBV30 with TRBJ2-2; the match to TRBD1 covers 7 bases. Germline assignment: CDR1 GTSNPN and CDR2 SVGIG (reference sequence). The CDR3 consists of 14 residues. Trimming removed 4 bases from V and 2 bases from J; junction bases left unmatched: 4. CDR3 residues: CAWNRGINTGELFF. CDR3 in DNA: TGTGCCTGGAACAGGGGTATAAACACCGGGGAGCTGTTTTTT.

This chain's CDR3 is CASTSGGTDTGELFF. In DNA, the CDR3 is TGTGCCAGCACGAGCGGGGGGACCGACACCGGGGAGCTGTTTTTT. This sequence joins TRBV7-8 and TRBJ2-2; 9 bases map to TRBD2. This CDR3 has 15 residues. Trimming removed 7 bases from V and 3 bases from J; junction bases left unmatched: 6. The germline CDR1 and CDR2 sequences are SGHVS and FQNEAQ. The whole variable domain, remainder taken from reference TRBV7-8 and TRBJ2-2, is GAGVSQSPRYKVAKRGQDVALRCDPISGHVSLFWYQQALGQGPEFLTYFQNEAQLDKSGLPSDRFFAERPEGSVSTLKIQRTQQEDSAVYLCASTSGGTDTGELFFGEGSRLTVL.

By share, this clone ranks as medium-sized. CDR3 sequence (DNA): TGCGCCAGCAGCCAAGATTCGCGACGGTCCAGCTATGGCTACACCTTC. Translating it yields CASSQDSRRSSYGYTF. This chain uses TRBV4-1 with TRBJ1-2, with unresolved D. Between the trimmed V and J ends, which lost 0 bases and 4 bases, there was a span of 15 bases. The CDR3 loop spans 16 amino acids. Germline CDR1 MGHRA, CDR2 YSYEKL.

This clone was seen only a few times. The V gene is TRBV11-2, the J gene TRBJ2-7, with TRBD2 as a possible D gene (5 bases). The CDR3 runs to 16 residues. V was cut by 0 bases and J by 3 bases, with 15 bases left in between. CDR1 SGHAT and CDR2 FQNNGV come from the germline V gene. CDR3 amino acids: CASSLDPGSEGYEQYF. DNA of the CDR3: TGTGCCAGCAGCTTAGATCCCGGTAGCGAGGGCTACGAGCAGTACTTC. The full variable domain, in which reference TRBV11-2 and TRBJ2-7 provide the parts outside the CDR3, is EAGVAQSPRYKIIEKRQSVAFWCNPISGHATLYWYQQILGQGPKLLIQFQNNGVVDDSQLPKDRFSAERLKGVDSTLKIQPAKLEDSAVYLCASSLDPGSEGYEQYFGPGTRLTVT.

In nucleotides, the CDR3 is TGTGCCAGCAGCTACGCTCAGGGTAAGCGGGCTTTCTTT. It translates to CASSYAQGKRAFF. This chain uses TRBV13 with TRBJ1-1; possible D gene TRBD1, 5 bases. The CDR3 length is 13 residues. Germline assignment: CDR1 PRHDT and CDR2 FYEKMQ (reference sequence). Trimming took 4 bases from V and 11 from J, leaving 17 bases between them.

This clone showed up just once. The gene calls are TRBV28 and TRBJ1-1; 7 positions agree with TRBD1. The V segment lost 2 bases and the J segment 10 bases; nucleotides outside the gene matches: 13. Germline V lookup: CDR1 MDHEN, CDR2 SYDVKM. The CDR3 covers 15 residues. The CDR3: CASSLGRDRDLRAFF. The CDR3 DNA reads as TGTGCCAGCAGTTTAGGGCGTGACAGGGATCTTAGAGCTTTCTTT.

As concerns this clone: Germline and junction disagree at one end, which may indicate a read error. This chain connects TRBV4-1 to TRBJ2-1; D possibly corresponds to TRBD1 (6 bases). This CDR3 has 13 residues. Germline V gene lookup returns CDR1 MGHRA and CDR2 YSYEKL. CDR3 sequence reads: CASSQDRAGARIF. CDR3 nucleotides: TGCGCCAGCAGCCAAGATAGGGCAGGGGCTAGGATCTTC.

In this sample, this clone turned up a few times. The rearrangement uses TRBV9 and TRBJ2-7; no firm D call. Trimming removed 0 bases from V and 0 bases from J, with 13 bases in between. The CDR3 totals 16 residues. Germline CDR1 SGDLS, CDR2 YYNGEE. The DNA of the CDR3 is TGTGCCAGCAGCGTAGGTGTCGGTTATAGCTCCTACGAGCAGTACTTC. Protein sequence: CASSVGVGYSSYEQYF.

V usage is TRBV6-5 and J usage is TRBJ2-3, with TRBD2 as a possible D gene (5 bases). V lost 4 bases to trimming and J lost 3 bases, with 11 bases between them. Germline V CDR1 and CDR2: MNHEY, SVGAGI. The CDR3 runs 14 residues. The CDR3 DNA sequence: TGTGCCAGCAGTTGGGTCAGCGGAACAGATACGCAGTATTTT. Its protein product is CASSWVSGTDTQYF.

The chain recombines TRBV27 with TRBJ2-7; 7 bases line up with TRBD2. CDR1 and CDR2 (germline): MNHEY, SMNVEV (reference sequence). The V and J ends lost 2 bases and 4 bases, in that order; junction bases with no gene match: 2. CDR3 length: 13 residues. The CDR3 here is CASSLGGGYEQYF. The CDR3 bases are TGTGCCAGCAGTTTAGGGGGGGGGTACGAGCAGTACTTC.

The chain employs TRBV23-1 and TRBJ2-7; D not certain. TRBV23-1 qualifies as an ORF whose function is uncertain. The CDR3 covers 13 residues. V was shortened by 6 bases and J by 6 bases, with 15 bases between the two germline ends. As DNA, the CDR3 is TGCGCCAGCAGCCACAACGGCGGTCTCGAGCAGTACTTC. It specifies CASSHNGGLEQYF.

This chain joins TRBV6-5 and TRBJ1-1; 7 bases agree with TRBD1. Germline V CDR1 and CDR2: MNHEY, SVGAGI. The trim removed 0 bases at V and 12 bases at J, leaving 7 bases unmatched. This CDR3 region has 13 residues. The CDR3 spells CASSYSNQGESFF. The CDR3 DNA is TGTGCCAGCAGTTACTCGAATCAGGGGGAGTCTTTCTTT.

This clone has a handful of counts. The chain joins TRBV7-9 to TRBJ2-7; no clear D. Deletions cut 5 bases from V and 5 bases from J, with 13 bases between. Germline V CDR1 and CDR2: SEHNR, FQNEAQ (reference sequence). CDR3 length equals 13 residues. The CDR3 sequence is CASSQTEIDEQYF. CDR3 sequence (DNA): TGTGCCAGCAGCCAAACAGAGATAGACGAGCAGTACTTC.

CDR3 coding DNA: TGTGCCAGCAGTTGGCTAGCGGGGGTAGAGACCCAGTACTTC. Its translation: CASSWLAGVETQYF. The V gene is TRBV6-5, the J gene TRBJ2-5; 10 bases are a match to TRBD2. The CDR3 totals 14 residues. The germline V gene has CDR1 MNHEY and CDR2 SVGAGI. With V trimmed by 4 bases and J by 4 bases, 3 bases remained unmatched.

This clone has a handful of counts. This chain joins TRBV9 and TRBJ2-2; D not resolved. The germline V gene encodes CDR1 SGDLS and CDR2 YYNGEE. The germline V and J ends were trimmed by 4 bases and 6 bases, with 7 bases remaining between them. This CDR3 is 12 amino acids long. CDR3 nucleotide sequence: TGTGCCAGCAGCTTACAGCCCGGGGAGCTGTTTTTT. Translating gives CASSLQPGELFF.

This clone was detected a few times. This chain links TRBV9 with TRBJ2-3, with a possible D match to TRBD1 (6 bases). CDR1 and CDR2 (germline): SGDLS, YYNGEE. This CDR3 spans 12 amino acids. V lost 4 bases to trimming and J lost 4 bases, with 7 bases between them. The CDR3 nucleotides are TGTGCCAGCAGCACAGGGTCAGATACGCAGTATTTT. Its translation is CASSTGSDTQYF.

In its sample, this clone was seen a few times. This chain connects TRBV9 to TRBJ2-2; D might be TRBD1 (6 bases). CDR1 is SGDLS, CDR2 YYNGEE, per germline. V gave up 3 bases and J gave up 5 bases, with 17 bases separating them. The CDR3 extends over 16 amino acids. CDR3 protein: CASSDSIQGRTGELFF. CDR3 DNA sequence: TGTGCCAGCAGCGACTCCATACAGGGTCGGACCGGGGAGCTGTTTTTT.

This rearrangement joins TRBV12-2 to TRBJ2-2; the table's D call, TRBD2, has no DNA check behind it. TRBV12-2 is described as a pseudogene. The CDR3 spans 16 residues. CDR3 amino acids: CASRPEAGSSTGELFF. The CDR3, as DNA: TGTGCAAGTCGCCCAGAGGCGGGATCCTCCACCGGGGAGCTGTTTTTT.

CDR3 coding DNA: TGTGCCAGCAGCTCGGGACAAACCTACGAGCAGTACTTC. It specifies CASSSGQTYEQYF. This chain connects TRBV27 to TRBJ2-7; possibly TRBD1 for D (6 bases). This CDR3 is 13 amino acids long. V lost 6 bases, J lost 2 bases, and 11 bases lay in between. Per germline, CDR1 MNHEY and CDR2 SMNVEV (reference sequence).